This T cell receptor beta chain was sequenced during a study of blood T cells in healthy people across ages (dated by TCRdb to between 2015 and 2017). For context, the study as a whole: Template switching captured roughly one uniquely barcoded TCR beta cDNA molecule per two T cells in model experiments. The study measured age-related changes in TCR beta repertoire diversity using deep sequencing normalized with unique cDNA molecular identifiers. The donors were split into four age groups: young (average approximately 16 years), middle-aged (roughly 39), aged (roughly 60) and long-lived (about 74). To avoid experimental bias, donors of different ages were distributed randomly across sequencing lanes. Using the same blood draw, the study looked at two additional independent replicas of 1 million unique cDNA reads for two donors, one aged 18 to 29 and the other aged 80 or older. Paper-wide results and their limitations: Conclusive comparison of naive and antigen-experienced compartments was prevented by the profiling of bulk unsorted PBMCs. The CMV infection status of donors was not known, potentially confounding age-related changes in expanded clonotypes. Estimates of total diversity based on one million sequenced T cells were considered lower bounds and underestimates. Observed TCR beta diversity per million T cells fell roughly linearly with age, and a significant reduction was already apparent by age about 38. There was a strong correlation between observed TCR beta diversity and the percentage of naive T cells measured by flow cytometry. Compared with the aged group, the long-lived group had more naive CD4+ T cells, fewer expanded clones and increased TCR diversity, suggesting age selection.

Libraries were made using 5' RACE. For sequencing, an Illumina HiSeq 2500 was employed. A second PCR of about 6 to 11 cycles was performed with a sample-barcoded 5' primer and a J-beta primer mix. Each TCR beta cDNA molecule received a unique molecular identifier from a template-switch 5' adaptor carrying 12 random nucleotides. Each sample yielded at least 3 million CDR3-containing paired-end reads. First-strand cDNA synthesis was performed from all RNA using the Mint cDNA synthesis kit, with priming by a TRBC-specific oligonucleotide. All cDNA was treated with uracil-DNA glycosylase and then went through a first 18-cycle PCR with the universal primers M1SS and BC2_uni_R. On the study's bioinformatics: Each sample was normalized by randomly selecting 1 million high-quality reads, each carrying a distinct molecular identifier. Instead of being binned into consensus sequences, reads with shared molecular identifiers were discarded. CDR3 identification, clonotype clustering and error correction used MiTCR with a Q25 quality threshold and the strictest error-elimination algorithm. A nonparametric unseen species model with Euler transformation was used to estimate a lower bound on total TCR beta diversity. TCRdb applied fastp at Q25 and MiXCR to the public reads, then kept only in-frame beta chains. Each CDR3 protein appears once, grouped with its most common genes and DNA. The V and J calls were determined by TCRdb, not by the authors. The sample includes about 640,000 distinct CDR3 sequences, with about 53% observed a single time. The top ten constitute about two fifths of the sample.

The CDR3 runs 15 amino acids, cysteine and phenylalanine included. The read is trimmed to its CDR3 DNA, 45 bases read in frame from base 1. A distance of 15 bases separates the germline ends of V and J, which lose 0 bases and 6 bases respectively. CDR1 and CDR2, looked up from the germline V gene, are SNHLY and FYNNEI. The donors were some 36 Caucasian individuals from Russia, aged 6 to 90 years, who were systemically healthy. Ten milliliters of peripheral blood were drawn from each donor into EDTA-treated Vacutainer tubes. Ficoll-Paque density-gradient centrifugation was used to isolate PBMCs, with at least 6 million obtained per sample. Total RNA, at least 5.5 micrograms per sample, was extracted from PBMCs with Trizol reagent. Naive CD45RAhigh/CD27high T cell percentages were measured by flow cytometry on a PBMC aliquot from every donor. This clonotype was seen repeatedly, ten times or more. Its binding antigen is unknown. No quality values exist for individual bases; no much larger clone is one base distant.

The sequence came from a man in his sixties in good health. The chain couples TRBV2 to TRBJ2-7, with TRBD2 as a weak D call on 5 bases. Sequenced sample: blood. The CDR3 region has the sequence CASSEALAGKGEQYF. The nucleotides read TGTGCCAGCAGTGAAGCTCTAGCAGGTAAAGGCGAGCAGTACTTC.